The present TCR beta chain was sequenced within a study of long-term antiretroviral therapy in people with HIV. Study-level information: The earliest specimens came about a decade ahead of the 2015 immediate-ART recommendation. Study-wide points: Clones that had undergone expansion before ART prevailed in the repertoire throughout all time points.

immunoSEQ v3.0 was run at survey level. Researchers set sequencing to target roughly 35,000-55,000 T-cell genomes per sample. The data were produced by immunoSEQ multiplex PCR, yet TCRdb's version contains in-frame clones alone and is incomplete. The table has more than 20,000 clones, 85% to 95% seen once. On this clone: No antigen is known for it.

There were no participants with HIV treated outside the United States. The starting material was unsorted PBMCs, obtained about 4.7 years after starting antiretroviral therapy. The TCR originated in a woman aged 45-65 years with HIV.

CDR3 nucleotide sequence: TGTGCCAGTAGTATAGAAGCGGGAGTGCGGAATACGCAGTATTTT. It is translated as CASSIEAGVRNTQYF. The rearrangement links TRBV19 to TRBJ2-3; TRBD2 matches at 8 bases. The CDR3 sequence is 15 residues long. Germline V gene data show CDR1 as LNHDA and CDR2 as SQIVND (reference sequence). Unmatched junction bases numbered 6, after V lost 0 bases and J lost 7 bases.